Following are 27 T cell receptor beta chains from one sample sequenced in a study of CD8+ T cells in alopecia areata. cDNA reverse transcribed from extracted RNA served as the sequencing template. The protocol was immunoSEQ multiplex PCR, while the TCRdb copy is restricted to in-frame clones and leaves out a portion. The table records roughly 100,000 clones, approximately 60% of them present only once. The specimen was CD4+ T cells sorted from blood. All receptors derive from a human donor in good health.

This clone was found once. The V and J genes are TRBV5-4 and TRBJ2-2, with 9 bases lining up with TRBD2. CDR1 and CDR2 from the germline V gene are SGHNT and YYREEE (reference sequence). The CDR3 is 16 amino acids. Trimming removed 4 bases from V and 4 bases from J; junction bases left unmatched: 8. CDR3 sequence (DNA): TGTGCCAGCAGCGCCGGCGGGGGGGCCGGCACCGGGGAGCTGTTTTTT. Its translation is CASSAGGGAGTGELFF.

The gene calls are TRBV11-2 and TRBJ2-5; 16 bases are shared with TRBD2. Trimming at V came to 3 bases and at J to 4 bases, leaving 5 bases not matched to a gene. Germline V gene data show CDR1 as SGHAT and CDR2 as FQNNGV. This CDR3 region has 17 residues. This CDR3 reads CASSLGTSGGAGETQYF. CDR3 nucleotide sequence: TGTGCCAGCAGCTTGGGGACTAGCGGGGGGGCAGGAGAGACCCAGTACTTC.

V is TRBV15 and J is TRBJ2-7, with D possibly called TRBD1 or TRBD2 (5 bases each). Looked up from germline, CDR1 is LNHNV and CDR2 is YYDKDF (reference sequence). The CDR3 is made up of 14 amino acids. Trimming cost V 8 bases and J 0 bases, with 14 bases left between them. In DNA, the CDR3 is TGTGCCACCGGGGACGGAGGACTCTCCTACGAGCAGTACTTC. Translation gives CATGDGGLSYEQYF.

This clone was detected only a few times. The genes are TRBV11-2 and TRBJ2-7; 7 nucleotides align to TRBD1. Germline CDR1 is SGHAT and CDR2 is FQNNGV. This CDR3 has 14 residues. J lost 13 bases, V lost 2 bases, and 14 bases had no gene match. The CDR3, as DNA: TGTGCCAGCAGCTTAAACGCAGGGGGTCAAGTGATATACTTC. The encoded protein is CASSLNAGGQVIYF.

The chain uses TRBV19 and TRBJ2-2, with unresolved D. This CDR3 contains 14 residues. The ends were cut back, 0 bases at V and 5 bases at J, with 7 bases in the middle. CDR1 is LNHDA and CDR2 is SQIVND in the germline V gene (reference sequence). CDR3 bases: TGTGCCAGTAGTATAGATCATAGAACCGGGGAGCTGTTTTTT. Amino acid sequence: CASSIDHRTGELFF.

This chain joins TRBV9 and TRBJ2-2; no clear D. Trimming left V 0 bases short and J 1 base short, with 4 bases between. The germline V gene has CDR1 SGDLS and CDR2 YYNGEE. The CDR3 runs to 14 residues. CDR3 sequence reads: CASSVDKNTGELFF. CDR3 coding DNA: TGTGCCAGCAGCGTAGACAAGAACACCGGGGAGCTGTTTTTT.

The gene calls are TRBV30 and TRBJ1-1, with a tentative D call TRBD1 (6 bases). The CDR3 length is 14 residues. Between the trimmed V and J ends, which lost 7 bases and 2 bases, there was a span of 17 bases. Germline loops: CDR1 GTSNPN, CDR2 SVGIG (reference sequence). CDR3 nucleotide sequence: TGTGCCTTCACCCGTCTGGGGACAAACACTGAAGCTTTCTTT. This encodes CAFTRLGTNTEAFF.

The chain joins TRBV30 to TRBJ1-6; D is undetermined. The CDR3 totals 15 residues. Germline CDR1 GTSNPN, CDR2 SVGIG (reference sequence). Between the trimmed V and J ends, which lost 2 bases and 7 bases, there was a span of 15 bases. CDR3 residues: CAWSYVQASNSPLHF. In DNA form, the CDR3 reads TGTGCCTGGAGTTATGTTCAGGCTTCAAATTCACCCCTCCACTTT.

This sequence joins TRBV6-5 and TRBJ1-2; 9 bases fit TRBD1. Unmatched junction bases numbered 1, after V lost 5 bases and J lost 6 bases. Germline CDR1 MNHEY, CDR2 SVGAGI. CDR3 size: 12 residues. Written as DNA, the CDR3 is TGTGCCAGCAGTCGACAGGGGGATGGCTACACCTTC. Its protein product is CASSRQGDGYTF.

The chain has TRBV29-1 and TRBJ1-1, with 9 bases lining up with TRBD1. The germline gives CDR1 SQVTM, CDR2 ANQGSEA. This CDR3 region has 13 residues. V shed 4 bases and J 4 bases; nucleotides not matched to a gene: 4. The DNA for the CDR3 is TGCAGCGTTGGGGACAGGGTGGGCACTGAAGCTTTCTTT. It translates to CSVGDRVGTEAFF.

The rearrangement joins TRBV6-5 to TRBJ2-1; a possible D gene is TRBD2 (6 bases). The germline CDR1 and CDR2 sequences are MNHEY and SVGAGI. Between the trimmed V and J ends, which lost 3 bases and 6 bases, there was a span of 12 bases. This CDR3 region has 14 residues. The CDR3 region has the DNA TGTGCCAGCAGTTATTCCGCGGGGCTCAATGAGCAGTTCTTC. This encodes CASSYSAGLNEQFF.

The rearrangement joins TRBV4-1 to TRBJ2-6; TRBD1 agrees at 9 bases. This CDR3 is 18 amino acids long. From germline, CDR1 is MGHRA and CDR2 YSYEKL. V was clipped by 4 bases and J by 2 bases; unmatched bases: 9. The CDR3 region is CASSLGGQGVPGANVLTF. The DNA for the CDR3 is TGCGCCAGCAGCCTCGGGGGACAGGGAGTCCCTGGGGCCAACGTCCTGACTTTC.

The chain joins TRBV25-1 to TRBJ1-5; maybe TRBD1 (5 bases). The CDR3 consists of 14 residues. Between the trimmed V and J ends, which lost 5 bases and 1 base, there was a span of 9 bases. The germline gives CDR1 MGHDK, CDR2 SYGVNS. The CDR3 protein is CASSRGGSNQPQHF. CDR3 bases: TGTGCCAGCAGTCGGGGGGGAAGCAATCAGCCCCAGCATTTT. The full variable domain, completed using reference TRBV25-1 and TRBJ1-5, is EADIYQTPRYLVIGTGKKITLECSQTMGHDKMYWYQQDPGMELHLIHYSYGVNSTEKGDLSSESTVSRIRTEHFPLTLESARPSHTSQYLCASSRGGSNQPQHFGDGTRLSIL.

This clone came up a few times. This chain connects TRBV27 to TRBJ1-2; TRBD1 might be the D (6 bases). V was trimmed by 3 bases and J by 4 bases, leaving 18 bases between them. This CDR3 has 16 amino acids. Germline CDR1 reads MNHEY; CDR2 reads SMNVEV (reference sequence). CDR3 sequence: CASSFLRAGDFYGYTF. The CDR3, as DNA: TGTGCCAGCAGTTTTCTCCGGGCAGGGGACTTCTATGGCTACACCTTC.

The chain uses TRBV2 and TRBJ1-2; D is uncertain. Germline CDR1 reads SNHLY; CDR2 reads FYNNEI. The V end was cut by 4 bases, the J end by 5 bases, with 8 bases between. The CDR3 spans 12 residues. The CDR3 DNA reads TGTGCCAGCAGTGTGGACTATTATGGCTACACCTTC. This gives the protein CASSVDYYGYTF.

This clone was counted at least ten times. The J gene is TRBJ2-4, the V gene TRBV7-8, with 10 bases lining up with TRBD1. Losses at the gene ends were 5 bases for V and 7 bases for J; bases not matched to a gene: 11. In germline, CDR1 is SGHVS, CDR2 FQNEAQ. The CDR3 spans 16 residues. CDR3 region: CASSQPDRDRGNIQYF. The CDR3 DNA reads TGTGCCAGCAGCCAACCCGACCGGGACAGGGGCAACATTCAGTACTTC.

In DNA form, the CDR3 reads TGTGCCAGCAGTTTAGGGGTAGTAATGGCCCCTTACGAGCAGTACTTC. Translating it yields CASSLGVVMAPYEQYF. The V gene is TRBV27, the J gene TRBJ2-7, with D uncertain. Germline V lookup: CDR1 MNHEY, CDR2 SMNVEV (reference sequence). The CDR3 is 16 residues long. Trimming stripped 2 bases from V and 4 bases from J, with 18 bases between.

This clone was detected only a few times. The CDR3 DNA is TGTGCCAGCAGAATCTCAGGGAACTCCTACGAGCAGTACTTC. Protein product: CASRISGNSYEQYF. The chain couples TRBV11-1 to TRBJ2-7, with D possibly matching TRBD1 (5 bases). Trimming shortened V by 6 bases and J by 0 bases, and 12 bases separated the two germline ends. This CDR3 region has 14 residues. Germline CDR1 is SGHAT and CDR2 is FQDESV (reference sequence).

The chain links TRBV29-1 to TRBJ2-4; TRBD2 matches at 7 bases. This CDR3 contains 13 residues. V gave up 6 bases and J gave up 6 bases; unmatched junction bases: 8. Germline CDR1 SQVTM, CDR2 ANQGSEA. The CDR3 DNA sequence: TGCAGCGTAACGGGACTACCACTAAACATTCAGTACTTC. Its protein is CSVTGLPLNIQYF.

This chain connects TRBV5-1 to TRBJ1-1; unclear D gene. The CDR3 totals 15 residues. Trimming took off 3 bases at V and 4 bases at J, with 16 bases between the two ends. The V gene's germline CDR1 is SGHRS and CDR2 YFSETQ. CDR3 residues: CASSSWTGGSTEAFF. The CDR3 nucleotides read TGCGCCAGCAGCTCTTGGACGGGAGGAAGCACTGAAGCTTTCTTT.

This clone was observed a single time. This rearrangement joins TRBV7-2 to TRBJ1-4; TRBD1 matches 9 bases. The CDR3 is made up of 14 amino acids. Losses at the gene ends were 1 base for V and 13 bases for J; bases not matched to a gene: 7. CDR1 is SGHTA, CDR2 FQGNSA, per germline. For the CDR3, the DNA is TGTGCCAGCAGCTTAGAACCTCCGGGACAGGGACTGTTTTTT. Protein: CASSLEPPGQGLFF. Complete variable domain (other parts from reference TRBV7-2 and TRBJ1-4): GAGVSQSPSNKVTEKGKDVELRCDPISGHTALYWYRQSLGQGLEFLIYFQGNSAPDKSGLPSDRFSAERTGGSVSTLTIQRTQQEDSAVYLCASSLEPPGQGLFFGSGTQLSVL.

There are a few counts of this clone. The CDR3 DNA sequence: TGTGCCAGCAGCCCACAGGGGCGCGGGGACACTGAAGCTTTCTTT. Amino acid sequence: CASSPQGRGDTEAFF. This chain connects TRBV5-6 to TRBJ1-1; 7 positions match TRBD1. V gave up 4 bases and J gave up 3 bases; unmatched junction bases: 9. Germline V lookup: CDR1 SGHDT, CDR2 YYEEEE. This CDR3 has 15 amino acids.

The J gene is TRBJ2-5, the V gene TRBV6-1; unclear D gene. This CDR3 contains 14 residues. Trimming removed 7 bases at V and 1 base at J, with 13 bases between. CDR1 and CDR2 from the germline V gene are MNHNS and SASEGT. CDR3 DNA: TGTGCCAGCATCGAACGTCTAACCCAAGAGACCCAGTACTTC. Protein: CASIERLTQETQYF.

This clone was seen a handful of times. The CDR3 nucleotides are TGTGCCAGCAGCTACTCCGGGACAGGGGGCACCGGGGAGCTGTTTTTT. Its translation is CASSYSGTGGTGELFF. The chain links TRBV7-9 to TRBJ2-2; the match to TRBD1 covers 11 bases. V shed 4 bases, J shed 4 bases, and the junction held 5 bases outside the gene matches. The CDR3 totals 16 residues. Germline CDR1 SEHNR, CDR2 FQNEAQ (reference sequence).

This chain links TRBV29-1 with TRBJ1-2, with a weak D call TRBD1 (5 bases). V was cut by 4 bases and J by 3 bases, with 9 bases left in between. This CDR3 region has 12 residues. CDR1 and CDR2 from the germline V gene are SQVTM and ANQGSEA. CDR3 nucleotides: TGCAGCGTTGGAGGGACTGACTATGGCTACACCTTC. Its protein product is CSVGGTDYGYTF. Full variable domain (rest looked up from reference TRBV29-1 and TRBJ1-2): SAVISQKPSRDICQRGTSLTIQCQVDSQVTMMFWYRQQPGQSLTLIATANQGSEATYESGFVIDKFPISRPNLTFSTLTVSNMSPEDSSIYLCSVGGTDYGYTFGSGTRLTVV.

J is TRBJ1-6 and V is TRBV4-2; 11 nucleotides match TRBD1. V lost 4 bases to trimming and J lost 8 bases; unmatched junction nucleotides: 7. The CDR3 consists of 16 residues. Germline V gene data show CDR1 as LGHNA and CDR2 as YNFKEQ. For the CDR3, the DNA is TGTGCCAGCAGCCCAGGACAGGGGGCTTTGTATTCACCCCTCCACTTT. This translates into CASSPGQGALYSPLHF.

This clone was seen a handful of times. The chain carries TRBV25-1 and TRBJ1-2; D is undetermined. The CDR3 runs to 13 residues. Trimming pared 5 bases from V and 9 bases from J, leaving 16 bases between. CDR1 MGHDK and CDR2 SYGVNS come from the germline V gene. The CDR3 coding sequence is TGTGCCAGCAGTCGGATGGACGGTGGGAGCTACACCTTC. This sequence encodes CASSRMDGGSYTF.